The clone carrying this T cell receptor (beta chain) has more than one count but fewer than ten. Its antigen is currently unknown. This sample was taken from a study of identical twins. Germline CDR1 reads SNHLY; CDR2 reads FYNNEI. The CDR3 loop spans 16 amino acids. V was pared by 2 bases and J by 4 bases, with 15 bases between. Study-level points and caveats: Beta out-of-frame sequences showed weaker excess sharing between twins. Compared with unrelated sharing, twin-shared out-of-frame alpha sequences had more low-probability sequences.

MiXCR, run by TCRdb on the 5' RACE reads, gives a single entry per CDR3 protein. Altogether 250,000 to 350,000 distinct CDR3 sequences are present, roughly 8.6% being singletons, with the ten largest covering 2.1%. This sample also belongs to another study, concerning yellow fever vaccine responses in identical twins. As that study records: Twins' vaccine T cell response reportedly gave the appearance of partial convergence and partial personalization.

The chain couples TRBV2 to TRBJ2-1, with TRBD2 as a possible D gene (5 bases). Sequenced input: memory (CD45RO+) T cells sorted from blood. The receptor was derived from a woman aged 18-29 years in good health. The DNA for the CDR3 is TGTGCCAGCAGTGAATTCGTAGTAGCGCAGTACAATGAGCAGTTCTTC. Its protein product is CASSEFVVAQYNEQFF.